These 18 T cell receptor beta chains share one sample of origin, sequenced in a study of blood T cell repertoires in COVID-19. The protocol was immunoSEQ multiplex PCR, while the TCRdb copy is restricted to in-frame clones and leaves out a portion. The table records hundreds of thousands of clones, about 80% of them present only once. Sequencing used peripheral blood. These receptors were taken from an elderly man with acute or convalescent COVID-19.

The gene calls are TRBV7-9 and TRBJ2-7; D might be TRBD2 (5 bases). Between the trimmed V and J ends, which lost 5 bases and 3 bases, there was a span of 8 bases. This CDR3 is 12 amino acids long. Germline CDR1 reads SEHNR; CDR2 reads FQNEAQ (reference sequence). CDR3 nucleotide sequence: TGTGCCAGCAGCCGGGATTTCTACGAGCAGTACTTC. Translating gives CASSRDFYEQYF. The full variable domain, rest sourced from reference TRBV7-9 and TRBJ2-7, is DTGVSQNPRHKITKRGQNVTFRCDPISEHNRLYWYRQTLGQGPEFLTYFQNEAQLEKSRLLSDRFSAERPKGSFSTLEIQRTEQGDSAMYLCASSRDFYEQYFGPGTRLTVT.

This rearrangement joins TRBV15 to TRBJ1-1; 10 nucleotides line up with TRBD1. The CDR3 loop spans 16 amino acids. Germline CDR1 reads LNHNV; CDR2 reads YYDKDF (reference sequence). The ends lost 1 base at V and 1 base at J; junction bases unmatched: 3. The CDR3 here is CATSRGWTGGNTEAFF. CDR3 coding DNA: TGTGCCACCAGCAGAGGATGGACAGGGGGGAACACTGAAGCTTTCTTT.

V gene TRBV5-4 combines with J gene TRBJ1-4; D gene unclear. The CDR3 is 16 residues long. The germline V gene has CDR1 SGHNT and CDR2 YYREEE (reference sequence). V was trimmed by 2 bases and J by 3 bases, leaving 14 bases between them. CDR3: CASSFSAGGANEKLFF. CDR3 DNA: TGTGCCAGCAGCTTCTCGGCAGGCGGGGCTAATGAAAAACTGTTTTTT.

This CDR3 reads CASTWGPSSGNTIYF. CDR3 DNA sequence: TGTGCCAGTACCTGGGGCCCGAGCTCTGGAAACACCATATATTTT. V and J are TRBV19 and TRBJ1-3, with D possibly matching TRBD1 (5 bases). The CDR3 contains 15 residues. The germline V and J ends were trimmed by 7 bases and 0 bases, with 13 bases remaining between them. CDR1 is LNHDA and CDR2 is SQIVND in the germline V gene (reference sequence). The complete variable domain, with remaining parts taken from reference TRBV19 and TRBJ1-3, reads DGGITQSPKYLFRKEGQNVTLSCEQNLNHDAMYWYRQDPGQGLRLIYYSQIVNDFQKGDIAEGYSVSREKKESFPLTVTSAQKNPTAFYLCASTWGPSSGNTIYFGEGSWLTVV.

The chain links TRBV28 to TRBJ2-2; TRBD2 agrees at 7 bases. V shed 0 bases, J shed 0 bases, and the junction held 1 base outside the gene matches. The germline V gene encodes CDR1 MDHEN and CDR2 SYDVKM. The CDR3 is 16 amino acids. The chain's CDR3 is CASSLWGGANTGELFF. CDR3 in DNA: TGTGCCAGCAGTTTATGGGGAGGGGCGAACACCGGGGAGCTGTTTTTT.

V is TRBV7-2 and J is TRBJ2-7; TRBD1 matches 10 bases. J gave up 6 bases and V 6 bases, and 14 bases lay outside the gene matches. The length of the CDR3 is 16 residues. Per germline, CDR1 SGHTA and CDR2 FQGNSA. The CDR3 spells CASSFPSGQGKFEQYF. In nucleotides, the CDR3 is TGTGCCAGCAGTTTTCCCTCGGGACAGGGGAAATTCGAGCAGTACTTC.

The chain combines TRBV6-6 with TRBJ2-5; 10 bases agree with TRBD2. This CDR3 comprises 13 residues. CDR1 and CDR2 (germline): MNHNY, SVGAGI (reference sequence). After removal of 5 bases from V and 3 bases from J, the junction contained 0 bases not matched to a gene. CDR3 sequence (DNA): TGTGCCAGCAGTGGGACTAGCGAAGAGACCCAGTACTTC. Protein product: CASSGTSEETQYF.

The chain carries TRBV5-1 and TRBJ2-6; 9 nucleotides align to TRBD1. Per germline, CDR1 SGHRS and CDR2 YFSETQ. CDR3 length: 18 residues. V shed 5 bases and J 0 bases; nucleotides not matched to a gene: 9. CDR3 DNA sequence: TGCGCCAGCAGGCTGCCGGGACAGGGCTTCTCTGGGGCCAACGTCCTGACTTTC. Protein product: CASRLPGQGFSGANVLTF.

The chain combines TRBV18 with TRBJ2-1; TRBD2 is a possible D gene (7 bases). The CDR3 has 14 residues. Trimming left V 6 bases short and J 1 base short, with 10 bases between. CDR1 is KGHSH and CDR2 is LQKENI in the germline V gene. The CDR3 DNA is TGTGCCAGCTCGAGGGGGGGATCCTACAATGAGCAGTTCTTC. Translation gives CASSRGGSYNEQFF.

The chain links TRBV4-2 to TRBJ2-1; no clear D gene. The CDR3 length is 9 residues. V dropped 8 bases and J dropped 9 bases, with 5 bases sitting between them. Germline-derived CDR1 and CDR2 are LGHNA and YNFKEQ. CDR3 residues: CASSSEQFF. As DNA, the CDR3 is TGTGCCAGCTCTAGTGAGCAGTTCTTC.

The J gene is TRBJ1-6, the V gene TRBV27; D uncertain. Looked up from germline, CDR1 is MNHEY and CDR2 is SMNVEV (reference sequence). The CDR3 loop spans 15 amino acids. The V gene lost 5 bases and the J gene lost 9 bases, with 17 bases spanning the gap. The CDR3 sequence: CASSPRRVGISPLHF. The CDR3 nucleotides are TGTGCCAGCAGTCCTAGGAGGGTAGGGATTTCACCCCTCCACTTT.

This clone was found a few times. The V gene is TRBV3-1 (or the pseudogene TRBV3-2), the J gene TRBJ2-2; 7 nucleotides agree with TRBD2. J lost 0 bases, V lost 7 bases, and 5 bases had no gene match. CDR3 length: 15 residues. Per the germline V gene, CDR1 is LGHDT and CDR2 is YNNKEL (reference sequence). This CDR3 reads CASNLGGTNTGELFF. The CDR3, as DNA: TGTGCCAGCAACCTGGGGGGGACGAACACCGGGGAGCTGTTTTTT.

The chain links TRBV29-1 to TRBJ2-6; D perhaps matches TRBD2 (5 bases). In germline, CDR1 is SQVTM, CDR2 ANQGSEA. V lost 4 bases to trimming and J lost 3 bases, with 10 bases between them. The CDR3 is 14 residues long. As DNA, the CDR3 is TGCAGCGTTGGAGGGCAATATGGGGCCAACGTCCTGACTTTC. The encoded protein is CSVGGQYGANVLTF.

This chain connects TRBV3-1 (or the pseudogene TRBV3-2) to TRBJ2-1, with 9 positions matching TRBD2. Germline assignment: CDR1 LGHDT and CDR2 YNNKEL (reference sequence). The CDR3 spans 15 residues. Unmatched junction bases numbered 0, after V lost 3 bases and J lost 0 bases. The CDR3 coding sequence is TGTGCCAGCAGCCATAGCGGGGGCTCCTACAATGAGCAGTTCTTC. Protein sequence: CASSHSGGSYNEQFF.

The rearrangement links TRBV27 to TRBJ2-4, with 8 nucleotides matching TRBD1. Looked up from germline, CDR1 is MNHEY and CDR2 is SMNVEV (reference sequence). J gave up 0 bases and V 5 bases, and 9 bases lay outside the gene matches. The CDR3 is 17 amino acids. CDR3 bases: TGTGCCAGCAGTGCGTGGACAGGGTATCTAGCCAAAAACATTCAGTACTTC. Its protein is CASSAWTGYLAKNIQYF.

In DNA, the CDR3 is TGTGCCAGCAGTGAGCTGGGGGGTAATTCACCCCTCCACTTT. Encoded protein: CASSELGGNSPLHF. The V call is TRBV6-4, the J call TRBJ1-6, with D maybe TRBD1 (5 bases). The CDR3 length is 14 residues. V lost 3 bases, J lost 6 bases, and 9 bases lay in between. CDR1 is MRHNA, CDR2 SNTAGT, per germline.

This clone was counted only a few times. V and J are TRBV7-9 and TRBJ1-2; 8 nucleotides match TRBD1. With 5 bases clipped from V and 3 bases from J, the junction kept 8 bases outside the gene matches. The length of the CDR3 is 15 residues. Per the germline V gene, CDR1 is SEHNR and CDR2 is FQNEAQ (reference sequence). Here the CDR3 reads CASSPPLTGDYGYTF. CDR3 bases: TGTGCCAGCAGCCCCCCGTTGACAGGGGACTATGGCTACACCTTC.

The rearrangement joins TRBV19 to TRBJ1-5; D might be TRBD1 (5 bases). Germline CDR1 reads LNHDA; CDR2 reads SQIVND (reference sequence). V lost 5 bases, J lost 6 bases, and 20 bases lay in between. This CDR3 spans 16 amino acids. DNA of the CDR3: TGTGCCAGTAGTCTCGACAGTAACGGTTTACGTCAGCCCCAGCATTTT. Its translation: CASSLDSNGLRQPQHF.